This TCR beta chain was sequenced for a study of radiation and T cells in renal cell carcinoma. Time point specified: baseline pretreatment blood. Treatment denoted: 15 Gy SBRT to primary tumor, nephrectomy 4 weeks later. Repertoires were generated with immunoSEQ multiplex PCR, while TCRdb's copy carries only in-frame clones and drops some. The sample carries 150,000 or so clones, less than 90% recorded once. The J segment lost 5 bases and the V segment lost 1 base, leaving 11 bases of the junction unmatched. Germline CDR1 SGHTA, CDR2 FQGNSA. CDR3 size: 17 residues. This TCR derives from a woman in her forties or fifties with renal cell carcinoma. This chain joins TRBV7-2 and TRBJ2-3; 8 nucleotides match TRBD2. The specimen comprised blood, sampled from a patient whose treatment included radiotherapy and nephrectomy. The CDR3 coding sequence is TGTGCCAGCAGCTTAGAGGCAGCGGGGGCCTCCGGAGATACGCAGTATTTT. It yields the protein CASSLEAAGASGDTQYF.